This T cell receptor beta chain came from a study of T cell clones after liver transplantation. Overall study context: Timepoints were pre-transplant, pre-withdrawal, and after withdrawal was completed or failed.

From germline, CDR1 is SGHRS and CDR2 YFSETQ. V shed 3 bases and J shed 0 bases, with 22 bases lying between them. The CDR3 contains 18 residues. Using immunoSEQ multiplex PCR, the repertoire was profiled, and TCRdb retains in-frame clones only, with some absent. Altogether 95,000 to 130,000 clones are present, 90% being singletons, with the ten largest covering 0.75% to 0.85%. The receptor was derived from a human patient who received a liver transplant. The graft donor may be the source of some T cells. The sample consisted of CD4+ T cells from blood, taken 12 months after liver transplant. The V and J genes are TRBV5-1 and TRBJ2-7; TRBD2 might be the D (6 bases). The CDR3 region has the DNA TGCGCCAGCAGCTGGGCCCCCCCAGGAGGGGCCAACTCCTACGAGCAGTACTTC. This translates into CASSWAPPGGANSYEQYF.